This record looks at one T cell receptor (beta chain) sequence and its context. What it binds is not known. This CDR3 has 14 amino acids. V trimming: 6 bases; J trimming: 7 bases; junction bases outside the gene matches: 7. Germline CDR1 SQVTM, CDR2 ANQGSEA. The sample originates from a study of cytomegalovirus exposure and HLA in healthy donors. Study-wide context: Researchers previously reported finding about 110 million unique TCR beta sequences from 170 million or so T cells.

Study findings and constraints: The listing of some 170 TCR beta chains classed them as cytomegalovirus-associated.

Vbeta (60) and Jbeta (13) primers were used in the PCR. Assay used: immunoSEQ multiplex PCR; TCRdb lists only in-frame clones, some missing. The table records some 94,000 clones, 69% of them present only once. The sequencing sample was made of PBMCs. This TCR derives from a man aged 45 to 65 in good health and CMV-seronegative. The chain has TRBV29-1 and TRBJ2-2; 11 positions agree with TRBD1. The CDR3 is CSVRTGGIVGELFF. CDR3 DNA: TGCAGCGTACGGACAGGGGGCATTGTCGGGGAGCTGTTTTTT.